This record looks at one TCR beta chain sequence and its context. TCRdb's table, derived via immunoSEQ multiplex PCR, lists solely in-frame clones and lacks some. The sample includes roughly 50,000 clones, 78% of them seen just once. This entry comes from a study of memory CD4+ T cells and cytomegalovirus serostatus. In the study overall: Of the healthy Belgian adults, roughly ten were CMV seropositive and 20 to 30 seronegative.

Single viable CD3+CD4+CD8-CD45RO+ cells were sorted as the memory CD4+ T cells. Germline V gene lookup returns CDR1 GTSNPN and CDR2 SVGIG (reference sequence). V lost 0 bases, J lost 3 bases, and 6 bases lay in between. The CDR3 has 13 amino acids. Material: memory CD4+ T cells from blood. The receptor was derived from an adult in good health and CMV-seronegative. V is TRBV30 and J is TRBJ1-5; no clear D. CDR3 sequence (DNA): TGTGCCTGGAGTGTAGCCGTCAATCAGCCCCAGCATTTT. Its translation: CAWSVAVNQPQHF.